Listed here is a single T cell receptor beta chain. This sample is drawn from a study of T-cell memory formation after mild COVID-19. TCRdb passed the 5' RACE reads through MiXCR, listing each CDR3 protein once. The repertoire holds hundreds of thousands of distinct CDR3 sequences, with more than 15% as singletons. This CDR3 has 13 amino acids. Germline V gives CDR1 SGHRS, CDR2 YFSETQ. V was clipped by 4 bases and J by 2 bases, with 9 bases between them. This TCR was sampled from a man between 18 and 29 years old who had mild COVID-19 (a few samples of this study predate the infection). Cell type and time point are not known. The gene calls are TRBV5-1 and TRBJ2-5; D might be TRBD1 or TRBD2, each matching 5 bases. The sequenced sample was PBMCs or a T cell subset sorted from them (not recorded which). The CDR3 DNA sequence: TGCGCCAGCAGCAAGGGACCACAAGAGACCCAGTACTTC. Amino acids: CASSKGPQETQYF. Full variable domain (missing parts from reference TRBV5-1 and TRBJ2-5): KAGVTQTPRYLIKTRGQQVTLSCSPISGHRSVSWYQQTPGQGLQFLFEYFSETQRNKGNFPGRFSGRQFSNSRSEMNVSTLELGDSALYLCASSKGPQETQYFGPGTRLLVL.